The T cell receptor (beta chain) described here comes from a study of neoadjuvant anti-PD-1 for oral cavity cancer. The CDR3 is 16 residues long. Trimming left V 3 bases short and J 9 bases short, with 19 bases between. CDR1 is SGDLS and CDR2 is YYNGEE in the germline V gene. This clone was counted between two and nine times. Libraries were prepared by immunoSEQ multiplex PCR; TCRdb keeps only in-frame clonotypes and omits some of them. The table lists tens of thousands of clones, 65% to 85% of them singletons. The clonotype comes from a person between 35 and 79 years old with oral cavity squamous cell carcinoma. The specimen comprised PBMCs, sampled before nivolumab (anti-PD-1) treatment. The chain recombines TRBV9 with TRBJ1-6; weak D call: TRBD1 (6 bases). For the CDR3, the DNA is TGTGCCAGCAGCGAACAGGGCGCCGAATCGAGTTCACCCCTCCACTTT. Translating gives CASSEQGAESSSPLHF. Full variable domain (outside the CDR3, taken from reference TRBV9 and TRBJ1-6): DSGVTQTPKHLITATGQRVTLRCSPRSGDLSVYWYQQSLDQGLQFLIQYYNGEERAKGNILERFSAQQFPDLHSELNLSSLELGDSALYFCASSEQGAESSSPLHFGNGTRLTVT.